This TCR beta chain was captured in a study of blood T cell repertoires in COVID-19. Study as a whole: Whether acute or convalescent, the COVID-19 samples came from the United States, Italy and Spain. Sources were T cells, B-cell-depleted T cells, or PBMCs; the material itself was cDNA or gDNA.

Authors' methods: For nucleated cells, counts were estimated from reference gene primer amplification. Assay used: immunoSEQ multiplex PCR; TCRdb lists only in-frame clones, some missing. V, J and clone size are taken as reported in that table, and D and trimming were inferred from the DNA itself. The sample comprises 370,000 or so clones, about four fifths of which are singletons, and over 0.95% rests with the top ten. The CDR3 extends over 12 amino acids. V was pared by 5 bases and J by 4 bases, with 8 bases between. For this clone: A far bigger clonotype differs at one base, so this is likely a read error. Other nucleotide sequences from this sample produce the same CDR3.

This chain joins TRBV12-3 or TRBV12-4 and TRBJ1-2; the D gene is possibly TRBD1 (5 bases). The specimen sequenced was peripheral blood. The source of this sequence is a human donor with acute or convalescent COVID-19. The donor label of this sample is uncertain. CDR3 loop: CASSPGGYGYTF. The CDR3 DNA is TGTGCCAGCAGTCCCGGGGGCTATGGCTACACCTTC.